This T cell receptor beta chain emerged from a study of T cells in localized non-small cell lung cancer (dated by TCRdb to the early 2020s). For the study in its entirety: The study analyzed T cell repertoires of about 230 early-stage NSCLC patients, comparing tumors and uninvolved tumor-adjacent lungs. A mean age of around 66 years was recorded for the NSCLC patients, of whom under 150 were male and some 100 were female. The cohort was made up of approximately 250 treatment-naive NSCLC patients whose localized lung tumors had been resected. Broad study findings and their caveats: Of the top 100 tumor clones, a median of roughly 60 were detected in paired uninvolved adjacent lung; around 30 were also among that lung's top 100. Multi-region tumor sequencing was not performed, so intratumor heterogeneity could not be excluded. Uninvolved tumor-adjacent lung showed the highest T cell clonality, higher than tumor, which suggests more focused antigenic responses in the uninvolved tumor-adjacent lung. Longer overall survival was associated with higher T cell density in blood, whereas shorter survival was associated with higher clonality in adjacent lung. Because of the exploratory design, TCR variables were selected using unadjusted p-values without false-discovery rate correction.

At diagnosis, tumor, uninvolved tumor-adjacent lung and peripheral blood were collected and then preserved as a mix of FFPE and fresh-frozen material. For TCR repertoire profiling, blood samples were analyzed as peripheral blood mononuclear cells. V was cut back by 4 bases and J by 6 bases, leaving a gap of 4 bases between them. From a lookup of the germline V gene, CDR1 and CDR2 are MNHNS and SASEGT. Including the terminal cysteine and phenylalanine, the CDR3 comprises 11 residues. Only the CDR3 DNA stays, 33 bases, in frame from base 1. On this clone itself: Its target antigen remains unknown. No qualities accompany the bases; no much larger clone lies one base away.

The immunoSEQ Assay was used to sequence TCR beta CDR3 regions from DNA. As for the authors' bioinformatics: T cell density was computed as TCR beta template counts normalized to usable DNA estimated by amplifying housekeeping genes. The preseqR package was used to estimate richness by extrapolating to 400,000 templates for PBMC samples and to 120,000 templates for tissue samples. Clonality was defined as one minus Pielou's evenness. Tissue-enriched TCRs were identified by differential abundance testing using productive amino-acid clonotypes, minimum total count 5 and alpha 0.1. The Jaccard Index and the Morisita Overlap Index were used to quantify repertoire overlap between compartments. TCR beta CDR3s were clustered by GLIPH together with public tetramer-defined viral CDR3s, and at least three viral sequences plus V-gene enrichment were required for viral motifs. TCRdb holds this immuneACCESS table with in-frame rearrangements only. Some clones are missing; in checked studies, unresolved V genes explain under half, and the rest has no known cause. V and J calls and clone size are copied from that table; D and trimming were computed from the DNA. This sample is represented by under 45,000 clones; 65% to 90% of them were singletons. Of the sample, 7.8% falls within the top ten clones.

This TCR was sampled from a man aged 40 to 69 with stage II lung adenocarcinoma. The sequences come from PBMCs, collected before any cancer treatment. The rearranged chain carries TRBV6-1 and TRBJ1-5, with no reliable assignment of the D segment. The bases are TGTGCCAGCAGTGTAGCTCAGCCCCAGCATTTT. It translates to CASSVAQPQHF.